The 32 T cell receptor beta chains presented below share a single source sample, sequenced in a study of T cell changes during pregnancy in multiple sclerosis. Libraries were prepared by immunoSEQ multiplex PCR; TCRdb keeps only in-frame clonotypes and omits some of them. Of approximately 63,000 clones in the sample, roughly nine tenths were seen once. The source material was peripheral blood, sampled after pregnancy. The receptors originated from a female donor in good health, enrolled as a control in a pregnancy study.

This rearrangement joins TRBV7-3 to TRBJ1-1, with a weak D call TRBD1 (5 bases). The germline V gene encodes CDR1 SGHTA and CDR2 FQGTGA. The CDR3 sequence is 14 residues long. V was clipped by 2 bases and J by 4 bases, with 11 bases between them. As DNA, the CDR3 is TGTGCCAGCAGCTTATCGGCAGGGATCACTGAAGCTTTCTTT. Translating it yields CASSLSAGITEAFF.

The J gene is TRBJ1-3, the V gene TRBV7-9; perhaps TRBD1 as D (5 bases). In germline, CDR1 is SEHNR, CDR2 FQNEAQ (reference sequence). The germline V and J ends were trimmed by 1 base and 3 bases, with 16 bases remaining between them. This CDR3 is 17 amino acids long. Here the CDR3 DNA reads TGTGCCAGCAGCTTAGGGGCAGGGCGAGATATTGGAAACACCATATATTTT. As protein: CASSLGAGRDIGNTIYF.

The chain links TRBV6-5 to TRBJ2-1; D is undetermined. This CDR3 is 16 amino acids long. Germline V gene sequence: CDR1 MNHEY, CDR2 SVGAGI. Trimming left V 3 bases short and J 2 bases short, with 14 bases between. CDR3 loop: CASSYNPAGPYNEQFF. As DNA, the CDR3 is TGTGCCAGCAGTTATAATCCGGCAGGTCCCTACAATGAGCAGTTCTTC.

This clone was seen just once. V usage is TRBV2 and J usage is TRBJ1-5; 7 nucleotides agree with TRBD1. The germline gives CDR1 SNHLY, CDR2 FYNNEI. V lost 6 bases and J lost 7; bases outside the gene matches: 9. The CDR3 consists of 14 residues. Written as DNA, the CDR3 is TGTGCCAGCAGGGGGGAGAGGGGGCGGCAGCCCCAGCATTTT. It yields the protein CASRGERGRQPQHF.

The V and J genes are TRBV6-5 and TRBJ2-5, with 11 bases fitting TRBD2. Looked up from germline, CDR1 is MNHEY and CDR2 is SVGAGI. This CDR3 region has 16 residues. J gave up 5 bases and V 4 bases, and 9 bases lay outside the gene matches. The CDR3: CASSFRTSGSRETQYF. DNA for the CDR3: TGTGCCAGCAGTTTCCGGACTAGCGGGTCTAGGGAGACCCAGTACTTC.

This chain uses TRBV29-1 with TRBJ1-2; 10 nucleotides agree with TRBD1. The CDR3 runs 14 residues. The germline CDR1 and CDR2 sequences are SQVTM and ANQGSEA. Trimming at V came to 4 bases and at J to 7 bases, leaving 9 bases not matched to a gene. CDR3 protein: CSVASTGGIRGYTF. The CDR3 region has the DNA TGCAGCGTTGCTTCGACAGGGGGCATCCGTGGCTACACCTTC.

The chain carries TRBV2 and TRBJ2-5; D remains ambiguous. Germline V gives CDR1 SNHLY, CDR2 FYNNEI. The CDR3 spans 12 residues. V lost 3 bases, J lost 2 bases, and 4 bases lay in between. CDR3 coding DNA: TGTGCCAGCAGTGACTTGCAAGAGACCCAGTACTTC. It specifies CASSDLQETQYF.

The CDR3 loop is CASSFGQDSYGYTF. In nucleotides, the CDR3 is TGTGCCAGCAGTTTTGGCCAGGATAGCTATGGCTACACCTTC. The gene calls are TRBV27 and TRBJ1-2; D uncertain. The germline gives CDR1 MNHEY, CDR2 SMNVEV (reference sequence). The CDR3 has 14 amino acids. Trimming left V 3 bases short and J 4 bases short, with 12 bases between.

The J gene is TRBJ2-7, the V gene TRBV2; D is perhaps TRBD1 (6 bases). CDR3 size: 14 residues. Between the trimmed V and J ends, which lost 5 bases and 2 bases, there was a span of 13 bases. Per germline, CDR1 SNHLY and CDR2 FYNNEI. The CDR3 nucleotides are TGTGCCAGCAGTCCCCTCGAGGGGGCCTACGAGCAGTACTTC. Protein: CASSPLEGAYEQYF.

The chain joins TRBV10-3 to TRBJ2-5; D is possibly TRBD2 (6 bases). This CDR3 is 11 amino acids long. The germline V and J ends were trimmed by 8 bases and 2 bases, with 6 bases remaining between them. Germline loops: CDR1 ENHRY, CDR2 SYGVKD. The CDR3: CAIGGQETQYF. DNA of the CDR3: TGTGCCATCGGAGGGCAAGAGACCCAGTACTTC.

The J gene is TRBJ2-1, the V gene TRBV2; D might be TRBD2 (6 bases). The CDR3 is 19 amino acids. V gave up 5 bases and J gave up 3 bases, with 26 bases separating them. Germline lookup yields CDR1 SNHLY and CDR2 FYNNEI. In nucleotides, the CDR3 is TGTGCCAGCAGTCCTCCCCCCCGGGCGGGGAGACCTCGCTACAATGAGCAGTTCTTC. This sequence encodes CASSPPPRAGRPRYNEQFF.

In its sample, this clone was seen once. The chain uses TRBV30 and TRBJ2-1, with D perhaps matching TRBD1 (6 bases). Per the germline V gene, CDR1 is GTSNPN and CDR2 is SVGIG (reference sequence). V was cut by 0 bases and J by 7 bases, with 16 bases left in between. The CDR3 runs 15 residues. The CDR3 protein is CAWSVIPHRVNEQFF. CDR3 bases: TGTGCCTGGAGTGTAATTCCCCACAGGGTAAATGAGCAGTTCTTC. Together with reference TRBV30 and TRBJ2-1, the CDR3 gives the full variable domain: SQTIHQWPATLVQPVGSPLSLECTVEGTSNPNLYWYRQAAGRGLQLLFYSVGIGQISSEVPQNLSASRPQDRQFILSSKKLLLSDSGFYLCAWSVIPHRVNEQFFGPGTRLTVL.

The rearrangement uses TRBV11-2 and TRBJ2-5, with 12 nucleotides matching TRBD2. Unmatched junction bases numbered 12, after V lost 5 bases and J lost 5 bases. The germline CDR1 and CDR2 sequences are SGHAT and FQNNGV. There are 17 residues in the CDR3. The CDR3 loop is CASSDASGGAVRETQYF. In nucleotides, the CDR3 is TGTGCCAGCAGCGACGCTAGCGGGGGGGCGGTACGTGAGACCCAGTACTTC. The entire variable domain, with the rest obtained from reference TRBV11-2 and TRBJ2-5, is as follows: EAGVAQSPRYKIIEKRQSVAFWCNPISGHATLYWYQQILGQGPKLLIQFQNNGVVDDSQLPKDRFSAERLKGVDSTLKIQPAKLEDSAVYLCASSDASGGAVRETQYFGPGTRLLVL.

The chain employs TRBV5-6 and TRBJ1-1; tentatively, D is TRBD1 (6 bases). Germline V gene data show CDR1 as SGHDT and CDR2 as YYEEEE. V was cut by 3 bases and J by 2 bases, with 8 bases left in between. The CDR3 spans 13 residues. The CDR3 nucleotides read TGTGCCAGCAGCTGGACAGCCAACACTGAAGCTTTCTTT. Residues: CASSWTANTEAFF.

The rearrangement joins TRBV29-1 to TRBJ1-4, with TRBD1 matching 9 bases. This CDR3 spans 14 amino acids. Germline V CDR1 and CDR2: SQVTM, ANQGSEA. J was trimmed by 7 bases and V by 6 bases; bases with no gene match: 9. The chain's CDR3 is CSVEDRGEGEKLFF. As DNA, the CDR3 is TGCAGCGTAGAGGACAGGGGTGAAGGTGAAAAACTGTTTTTT.

V and J are TRBV5-6 and TRBJ2-7; weak D call: TRBD2 (6 bases). V was clipped by 4 bases and J by 6 bases, with 20 bases between them. This CDR3 is 15 amino acids long. Germline CDR1 reads SGHDT; CDR2 reads YYEEEE. The CDR3 here is CASSGAWDSSSEQYF. The CDR3 region has the DNA TGTGCCAGCAGCGGAGCTTGGGACTCTAGCTCCGAGCAGTACTTC.

The rearrangement joins TRBV11-2 to TRBJ1-1, with a possible D match to TRBD1 (6 bases). V lost 5 bases and J 6 bases, leaving 16 bases between the germline ends. Germline loops: CDR1 SGHAT, CDR2 FQNNGV. CDR3 length: 14 residues. The CDR3, as DNA: TGTGCCAGCAGCAACAGGGTACATTTCGCTGAAGCTTTCTTT. This gives the protein CASSNRVHFAEAFF.

This clone was counted once. The genes are TRBV27 and TRBJ2-1, with TRBD2 identical over 8 bases. V dropped 2 bases and J dropped 4; count of bases not matched to a gene: 4. Germline CDR1 MNHEY, CDR2 SMNVEV (reference sequence). CDR3 length equals 15 residues. Here the CDR3 reads CASSLGSGVYNEQFF. CDR3 in DNA: TGTGCCAGCAGTTTAGGTAGCGGGGTTTACAATGAGCAGTTCTTC.

In this sample, this clone turned up a few times. The chain links TRBV6-5 to TRBJ2-7; 7 bases match TRBD2. V shed 2 bases, J shed 0 bases, and the junction held 4 bases outside the gene matches. The CDR3 extends over 15 amino acids. Germline lookup yields CDR1 MNHEY and CDR2 SVGAGI. The CDR3 loop is CASSYDGGSSYEQYF. The CDR3 bases are TGTGCCAGCAGTTACGACGGGGGGAGCTCCTACGAGCAGTACTTC.

The chain carries TRBV19 and TRBJ1-6, with D unclear. CDR1 LNHDA and CDR2 SQIVND come from the germline V gene (reference sequence). V lost 3 bases to trimming and J lost 7 bases, with 10 bases between them. The CDR3 extends over 14 amino acids. DNA of the CDR3: TGTGCCAGTAGTATCGGGAATCTAAATTCACCCCTCCACTTT. Translation gives CASSIGNLNSPLHF.

The count of this clone is one. CDR3 protein: CASSPGTGSPLHF. For the CDR3, the DNA is TGTGCCAGCAGCCCAGGGACAGGGTCACCCCTCCACTTT. The V call is TRBV7-2, the J call TRBJ1-6, with 9 bases fitting TRBD1. Looked up from germline, CDR1 is SGHTA and CDR2 is FQGNSA. Trimming cost V 5 bases and J 10 bases; bases outside gene matches: 3. The CDR3 runs 13 residues.

The chain is built from TRBV2 and TRBJ2-3, with TRBD2 as a possible D gene (6 bases). V dropped 6 bases and J dropped 0 bases, with 13 bases sitting between them. This CDR3 comprises 15 residues. The germline V gene has CDR1 SNHLY and CDR2 FYNNEI. The CDR3 region is CASRQGTHSTDTQYF. The CDR3 DNA reads TGTGCCAGCAGACAAGGGACTCATAGCACAGATACGCAGTATTTT. The whole variable domain, remainder taken from reference TRBV2 and TRBJ2-3, is EPEVTQTPSHQVTQMGQEVILRCVPISNHLYFYWYRQILGQKVEFLVSFYNNEISEKSEIFDDQFSVERPDGSNFTLKIRSTKLEDSAMYFCASRQGTHSTDTQYFGPGTRLTVL.

The J gene is TRBJ2-1, the V gene TRBV4-1, with TRBD1 matching 8 bases. V dropped 4 bases and J dropped 10; count of bases not matched to a gene: 12. The germline gives CDR1 MGHRA, CDR2 YSYEKL. The CDR3 spans 15 residues. The chain's CDR3 is CASSRGDRRPEEQFF. The CDR3 DNA sequence: TGCGCCAGCAGCCGAGGGGACAGGCGACCGGAAGAGCAGTTCTTC.

The chain carries TRBV6-5 and TRBJ1-1, with D perhaps TRBD1 (6 bases). Germline-derived CDR1 and CDR2 are MNHEY and SVGAGI. This CDR3 is 15 amino acids long. V was pared by 0 bases and J by 1 base, with 9 bases between. CDR3 bases: TGTGCCAGCAGTTACTCGGGACACCCGAACACTGAAGCTTTCTTT. Translation gives CASSYSGHPNTEAFF.

The V and J genes are TRBV27 and TRBJ2-7, with TRBD1 matching over 8 bases. The CDR3 sequence is 14 residues long. Per germline, CDR1 MNHEY and CDR2 SMNVEV (reference sequence). J lost 2 bases, V lost 2 bases, and 2 bases had no gene match. In nucleotides, the CDR3 is TGTGCCAGCAGTTTAGACAGGGGACCCTACGAGCAGTACTTC. It yields the protein CASSLDRGPYEQYF.

V and J are TRBV5-1 and TRBJ1-2, with D unresolved. Germline lookup yields CDR1 SGHRS and CDR2 YFSETQ. Trimming took 3 bases from V and 4 from J, leaving 4 bases between them. The CDR3 is 11 residues long. The CDR3 sequence: CASSSGYGYTF. For the CDR3, the DNA is TGCGCCAGCAGCTCGGGCTATGGCTACACCTTC. Based on the CDR3 plus reference TRBV5-1 and TRBJ1-2, the full variable domain is KAGVTQTPRYLIKTRGQQVTLSCSPISGHRSVSWYQQTPGQGLQFLFEYFSETQRNKGNFPGRFSGRQFSNSRSEMNVSTLELGDSALYLCASSSGYGYTFGSGTRLTVV.

The rearrangement links TRBV7-9 to TRBJ2-7; D not certain. Germline V gene lookup returns CDR1 SEHNR and CDR2 FQNEAQ (reference sequence). This CDR3 spans 13 amino acids. Trimming took off 0 bases at V and 4 bases at J, with 7 bases between the two ends. The CDR3 bases are TGTGCCAGCAGCTTAGCGCAAGAGTACGAGCAGTACTTC. Protein sequence: CASSLAQEYEQYF.

V and J are TRBV6-5 and TRBJ2-1; 7 bases map to TRBD1. V shed 10 bases, J shed 7 bases, and the junction held 13 bases outside the gene matches. This CDR3 has 14 residues. Germline loops: CDR1 MNHEY, CDR2 SVGAGI. CDR3 nucleotide sequence: TGTGCCACCACCATAAACAGGGGAAAAAATGAGCAGTTCTTC. Its protein product is CATTINRGKNEQFF.

The chain couples TRBV4-2 to TRBJ2-1, with D unclear. V was trimmed by 1 base and J by 2 bases, leaving 6 bases between them. CDR3 size: 14 residues. Germline V gene sequence: CDR1 LGHNA, CDR2 YNFKEQ. CDR3 residues: CASSQGRTYNEQFF. CDR3 nucleotide sequence: TGTGCCAGCAGCCAAGGGCGGACCTACAATGAGCAGTTCTTC.

The V call is TRBV4-2, the J call TRBJ1-1, with unresolved D. Trimming stripped 0 bases from V and 2 bases from J, with 10 bases between. CDR1 and CDR2 from the germline V gene are LGHNA and YNFKEQ. The CDR3 covers 15 residues. CDR3 sequence reads: CASSQDRGINTEAFF. In nucleotides, the CDR3 is TGTGCCAGCAGCCAAGATCGAGGGATTAACACTGAAGCTTTCTTT.

This clone was seen a single time. V usage is TRBV30 and J usage is TRBJ1-2, with D tentatively TRBD1 (5 bases). The CDR3 consists of 12 residues. V lost 2 bases, J lost 4 bases, and 8 bases lay in between. Germline V gives CDR1 GTSNPN, CDR2 SVGIG (reference sequence). CDR3 sequence (DNA): TGTGCCTGGAGTTCCGGGGGCTATGGCTACACCTTC. Translated: CAWSSGGYGYTF.

The V and J genes are TRBV4-3 and TRBJ2-2, with a weak D call TRBD2 (6 bases). V was trimmed by 3 bases and J by 7 bases, leaving 15 bases between them. CDR3 length equals 15 residues. Germline assignment: CDR1 LGHNA and CDR2 YSLEER. The CDR3 DNA follows: TGCGCCAGCAGCCACGCTGACCGGGGGATCGGGGAGCTGTTTTTT. Translated: CASSHADRGIGELFF.